This passage covers 6 T cell receptor beta chains from one sample sequenced in a study of post-analysis software for immune sequencing data. Overall study findings and caveats: Included in a set of roughly five TRBV segments more frequent in patients than controls were TRBV5-6, TRBV5-1 and TRBV20-1.

Unique molecular identifiers had been added to the TCR beta cDNA libraries. MiXCR, run by TCRdb on the PCR reads, gives a single entry per CDR3 protein. The sample lists roughly 730,000 distinct CDR3 sequences, 30% seen once, with more than 0.45% in the top ten. Their antigens remain unidentified. Sequenced: blood. These receptors originate from a girl between 5 and 17 years old with multiple sclerosis.

This clonotype has only a few counts. This chain joins TRBV5-1 and TRBJ1-2; TRBD1 agrees at 9 bases. The CDR3 extends over 14 amino acids. Unmatched junction bases numbered 9, after V lost 4 bases and J lost 8 bases. In germline, CDR1 is SGHRS, CDR2 YFSETQ. CDR3 residues: CASSHGQGTRGYTF. CDR3 nucleotide sequence: TGCGCCAGCAGCCACGGACAGGGGACGCGAGGCTACACCTTC.

The sample holds a few counts of this clonotype. The chain combines TRBV5-1 with TRBJ1-2; D not resolved. Trimming took 0 bases from V and 2 from J, leaving 11 bases between them. Looked up from germline, CDR1 is SGHRS and CDR2 is YFSETQ. This CDR3 comprises 15 residues. CDR3 residues: CASSLAGPENYGYTF. Here the CDR3 DNA reads TGCGCCAGCAGCTTGGCGGGCCCGGAGAACTATGGCTACACCTTC.

The chain links TRBV5-5 to TRBJ2-7; D is perhaps TRBD2 (7 bases). Trimming took off 0 bases at V and 2 bases at J, with 12 bases between the two ends. The CDR3 length is 15 residues. CDR1 SGHKS and CDR2 YYEKEE come from the germline V gene (reference sequence). This chain's CDR3 is CASSLADGGPYEQYF. The CDR3, as DNA: TGTGCCAGCAGCTTGGCCGACGGGGGGCCCTACGAGCAGTACTTC.

This clonotype was seen a handful of times. The chain joins TRBV9 to TRBJ2-1; 10 bases agree with TRBD2. Per germline, CDR1 SGDLS and CDR2 YYNGEE. With V trimmed by 1 base and J by 3 bases, 1 base remained unmatched. CDR3 length equals 15 residues. The CDR3 loop reads CASSVSSGSYNEQFF. DNA for the CDR3: TGTGCCAGCAGCGTATCTAGCGGGAGCTACAATGAGCAGTTCTTC.

This clonotype showed up just a few times. This chain uses TRBV2 with TRBJ1-5; D might be TRBD1 (5 bases). V lost 4 bases, J lost 5 bases, and 15 bases lay in between. Germline values: CDR1 SNHLY, CDR2 FYNNEI. This CDR3 is 15 amino acids long. This CDR3 reads CASSGEPVGDQPQHF. The CDR3 bases are TGTGCCAGCAGTGGTGAGCCCGTGGGGGATCAGCCCCAGCATTTT.

This clonotype occurred a few times. The rearrangement uses TRBV20-1 and TRBJ2-3, with 9 bases that match TRBD2. V lost 4 bases and J lost 4; bases outside the gene matches: 9. The CDR3 runs to 15 residues. Germline loops: CDR1 DFQATT, CDR2 SNEGSKA (reference sequence). This CDR3 is CSATRSGRRADTQYF. The CDR3 region has the DNA TGCAGTGCTACCCGTAGCGGGAGAAGAGCAGATACGCAGTATTTT.